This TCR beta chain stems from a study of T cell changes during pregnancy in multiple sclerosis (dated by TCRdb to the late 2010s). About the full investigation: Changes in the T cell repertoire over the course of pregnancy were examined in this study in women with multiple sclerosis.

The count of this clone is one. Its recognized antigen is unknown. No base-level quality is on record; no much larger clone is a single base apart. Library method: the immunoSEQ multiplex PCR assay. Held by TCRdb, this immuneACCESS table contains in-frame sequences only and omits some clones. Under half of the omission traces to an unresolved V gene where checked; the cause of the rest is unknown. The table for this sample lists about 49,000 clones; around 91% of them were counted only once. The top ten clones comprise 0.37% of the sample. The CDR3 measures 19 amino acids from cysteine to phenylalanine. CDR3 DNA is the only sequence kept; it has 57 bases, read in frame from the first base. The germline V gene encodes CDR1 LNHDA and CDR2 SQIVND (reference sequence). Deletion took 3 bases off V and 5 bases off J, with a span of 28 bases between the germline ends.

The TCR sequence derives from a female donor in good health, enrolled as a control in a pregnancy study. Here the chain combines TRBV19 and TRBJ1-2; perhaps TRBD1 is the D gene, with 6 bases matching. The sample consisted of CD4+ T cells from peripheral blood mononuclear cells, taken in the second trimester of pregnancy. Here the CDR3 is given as CASSIGMGFTGSPVYGYTF. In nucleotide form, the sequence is TGTGCCAGTAGTATCGGCATGGGATTTACAGGGAGCCCGGTGTATGGCTACACCTTC.